Listed below are T cell receptor beta chains from one sample, sequenced in a study of early T cells in non-severe SARS-CoV-2 infection. TCRdb recomputed calls from the 5' RACE reads with MiXCR, one row per CDR3 protein. The sample includes 50,000 to 80,000 distinct CDR3 sequences, less than 5% of them seen just once. The material sequenced was whole blood. These receptors were collected from an adult who was a healthcare worker with PCR-confirmed SARS-CoV-2 infection or an uninfected control (not recorded which). The CDR3 runs from the conserved cysteine through the conserved F or W. The D gene is left open where the match is weak. Size is stated for part of the rows, as once, few or many counts, or as a class when the clone is expanded.

D	V	size	J	DNA	CDR3
.	TRBV24-1	.	TRBJ2-3	TGTGCCACCAGTGAGAAAAGGCAATCTGGTCATACGCAGTATTTT	CATSEKRQSGHTQYF
TRBD1	TRBV10-1	many	TRBJ1-1	TGCGCCAGCAGTGCCTCGACAGGGACATACACTGAAGCTTTCTTT	CASSASTGTYTEAFF
.	TRBV7-9	many	TRBJ1-3	TGTGCCAGCAGCTTAGTCGTTCACGGATTCTCTGGAAACACCATATATTTT	CASSLVVHGFSGNTIYF
.	TRBV12-3/TRBV12-4	many	TRBJ2-2	TGTGCCAGCAGAACCACCGGGGGACCGAACACCGGGGAGCTGTTTTTT	CASRTTGGPNTGELFF
.	TRBV19	many	TRBJ2-3	TGTGCCAGTAGTAGGGCGCCTGGGGATACGCAGTATTTT	CASSRAPGDTQYF
.	TRBV19	many	TRBJ2-3	TGTGCCAGTAGGAATACAGATTTATCCACAGATACGCAGTATTTT	CASRNTDLSTDTQYF
.	TRBV19	many	TRBJ1-5	TGTGCCAGTAGTATCCCGGACAAGCCCCAGCATTTT	CASSIPDKPQHF
.	TRBV29-1	.	TRBJ2-1	TGCAGCACAAAGCTGGGGGAGCAGTTCTTC	CSTKLGEQFF
TRBD1	TRBV19	.	TRBJ1-1	TGTGCCAGTAGTATGGGTACAGGGGTGAACACTGAAGCTTTCTTT	CASSMGTGVNTEAFF
.	TRBV7-8	.	TRBJ1-1	TGTGCCAGCAGCCTTCGGACAGTGAACACTGAAGCTTTCTTT	CASSLRTVNTEAFF
.	TRBV5-1	many	TRBJ2-3	TGCGCCAGCAGCTTGGACGGCCAGACCCTTCTTTCGGATACGCAGTATTTT	CASSLDGQTLLSDTQYF
.	TRBV7-9	few	TRBJ2-3	TGTGCCAGCAGCTTAGTGATAGATACGCAGTATTTT	CASSLVIDTQYF
TRBD2	TRBV5-1	many	TRBJ2-1	TGCGCCAGCAGCTTAAGCGGGAGGGCCGAACGGGAGCAGTTCTTC	CASSLSGRAEREQFF
.	TRBV5-1	many	TRBJ2-3	TGCGCCAGCAGCTTGGTCGCGGCTAGCACAGATACGCAGTATTTT	CASSLVAASTDTQYF
TRBD1	TRBV7-6	.	TRBJ2-7	TGTGCCAGCAGCCCCGGACAGGCTTCCTACGAGCAGTACTTC	CASSPGQASYEQYF
.	TRBV7-9	many	TRBJ2-1	TGTGCCAGCAGCCCCACACATAATGAGCAGTTCTTC	CASSPTHNEQFF
.	TRBV6-1	few	TRBJ1-1	TGTGCCAGCAAAAAGGAGCAAGATACTGAAGCTTTCTTT	CASKKEQDTEAFF
.	TRBV6-1	many	TRBJ1-1	TGTGCCAGCAGTCCCACTGTTGGAGGGGACACTGAAGCTTTCTTT	CASSPTVGGDTEAFF
TRBD1	TRBV6-1	.	TRBJ2-1	TGTGCCAGCAGTGATTGGCCAGGGGGTACCCCCTACAATGAGCAGTTCTTC	CASSDWPGGTPYNEQFF
.	TRBV20-1	few	TRBJ2-3	TGCAGTGCTAGACCTCTCCTTCTGTATTTT	CSARPLLLYF
.	TRBV6-6	.	TRBJ2-3	TGTGCCAGCAGTTATGTTAGCACAGATACGCAGTATTTT	CASSYVSTDTQYF
.	TRBV7-9	few	TRBJ1-1	TGTGCCAGCAGCTCGCTGGGAACTAACACTGAAGCTTTCTTT	CASSSLGTNTEAFF
.	TRBV29-1	.	TRBJ1-1	TGCAGCGTCCACGCTCCGGGGGGACCCCGTATGAACACTGAAGCTTTCTTT	CSVHAPGGPRMNTEAFF
.	TRBV3-1	few	TRBJ1-2	TGTGCCAGCAGCCAAAACAGGCGGGGTAGCGATGGCTACACCTTC	CASSQNRRGSDGYTF
.	TRBV25-1	many	TRBJ1-4	TGTGCCAGCAGTGAATATGGGACAACAACAACTAATGAAAAACTGTTTTTT	CASSEYGTTTTNEKLFF
.	TRBV12-3/TRBV12-4	many	TRBJ1-1	TGTGCCAGCACCCAGAGAAGGGACACTGAAGCTTTCTTT	CASTQRRDTEAFF
.	TRBV27	many	TRBJ1-5	TGTGCCAGCAGTTGGCGGGTCAATCAGCCCCAGCATTTT	CASSWRVNQPQHF
TRBD1	TRBV20-1	many	TRBJ2-3	TGCAGTGCTAGGGGCAGGGGGCCAGATACGCAGTATTTT	CSARGRGPDTQYF
.	TRBV12-3/TRBV12-4	many	TRBJ2-4	TGTGCCAGCAGTCAGGATGTTAGCGTCAAAAACATTCAGTACTTC	CASSQDVSVKNIQYF
.	TRBV18	many	TRBJ2-3	TGTGCCAGCTCACCACCGGGAAACCCGGGAATGACAGATACGCAGTATTTT	CASSPPGNPGMTDTQYF
.	TRBV10-3	many	TRBJ2-6	TGTGCCATCAGTGACAACTCTGGGGCCAACGTCCTGACTTTC	CAISDNSGANVLTF
.	TRBV6-6	few	TRBJ2-6	TGTGCCAGCAGTCGACCAGGGGCTGGGGCCAACGTCCTGACTTTC	CASSRPGAGANVLTF
TRBD1	TRBV5-6	.	TRBJ1-5	TGTGCCAGCAGCTTTGGGACAGCAAACAATCAGCCCCAGCATTTT	CASSFGTANNQPQHF
TRBD1	TRBV29-1	.	TRBJ2-7	TGCAGCGTAGCCGGGGGACAGGGGTTTTACGAGCAGTACTTC	CSVAGGQGFYEQYF
.	TRBV29-1	many	TRBJ2-7	TGCAGCGTTGAAATCCGGGGTGCCGCTTACGAGCAGTACTTC	CSVEIRGAAYEQYF
.	TRBV5-1	many	TRBJ2-1	TGCGCCAGCAGCGTACTAGGTAGTGAGCAGTTCTTC	CASSVLGSEQFF
TRBD2	TRBV14	many	TRBJ2-6	TGTGCCAGCAGCCAAGCTTTAGCGGGAGAGGCTGGGGCCAACGTCCTGACTTTC	CASSQALAGEAGANVLTF
.	TRBV11-2	many	TRBJ2-1	TGTGCCAGCAGCTTTATGGACGCCTACAATGAGCAGTTCTTC	CASSFMDAYNEQFF
.	TRBV6-2/TRBV6-3	many	TRBJ2-7	TGTGCCAGCAGCACACCAGGACAGTTTTGGACCTACGAGCAGTACTTC	CASSTPGQFWTYEQYF
.	TRBV29-1	many	TRBJ1-2	TGCAGCGTTGAGGGAATTATGGGCGGCTACACCTTC	CSVEGIMGGYTF
TRBD1	TRBV5-4	few	TRBJ2-3	TGTGCCAGCAGCCGGGACAGGGTAGAAGATACGCAGTATTTT	CASSRDRVEDTQYF
.	TRBV25-1	many	TRBJ2-1	TGTGCCAGCAGTGGGCCCTCTGCGGGCAATGAGCAGTTCTTC	CASSGPSAGNEQFF
TRBD2	TRBV12-3/TRBV12-4	many	TRBJ2-3	TGTGCCAGCAGACCCCGTCCTAGCGGGAGCACAGATACGCAGTATTTT	CASRPRPSGSTDTQYF
.	TRBV3-1	.	TRBJ1-3	TGTGCCAGCAGCCAAGGGCACACAGACGGAAACACCATATATTTT	CASSQGHTDGNTIYF
.	TRBV12-3/TRBV12-4	few	TRBJ2-3	TGTGCCAGCAGGCCCCAGGAGACTAGCACAGATACGCAGTATTTT	CASRPQETSTDTQYF
.	TRBV30	.	TRBJ2-5	TGTGCCTGGAGTGTGGCCACCGAGACCCAGTACTTC	CAWSVATETQYF
.	TRBV20-1	many	TRBJ1-4	TGCAGTGCCCCGTACAGGAGTGCTAATGAAAAACTGTTTTTT	CSAPYRSANEKLFF
.	TRBV11-1	many	TRBJ2-7	TGTGCCAGCAGCTTTTCAAGATACGAGCAGTACTTC	CASSFSRYEQYF
TRBD1	TRBV27	many	TRBJ1-4	TGTGCCAGCAGTAGACAGGGGGCTGAAAAACTGTTTTTT	CASSRQGAEKLFF
.	TRBV7-2	.	TRBJ2-5	TGTGCCAGCAGCTTAGACGGGAGCCAAGAGACCCAGTACTTC	CASSLDGSQETQYF
.	TRBV14	.	TRBJ2-7	TGTGCCAGCAGTCTAAGGGGGGCCGCCTACGAGCAGTACTTC	CASSLRGAAYEQYF
.	TRBV6-2/TRBV6-3	many	TRBJ2-1	TGTGCCAGCAGCCAGGGTGTGTCCTACAATGAGCAGTTCTTC	CASSQGVSYNEQFF
.	TRBV5-1	many	TRBJ1-2	TGCGCCAGCAGCTCCGCAGGGACGACGGAAGGCTACACCTTC	CASSSAGTTEGYTF
.	TRBV7-8	few	TRBJ1-4	TGTGCCAGCAGCTTAAGCATTAGGGAAAAACTGTTTTTT	CASSLSIREKLFF
TRBD1	TRBV5-8	many	TRBJ1-5	TGTGCCAGCAGCAACGGGACAGGCCTACCCTTCAATCAGCCCCAGCATTTT	CASSNGTGLPFNQPQHF